This T cell receptor beta chain appears in the sequencing data of a study of T cell therapy after organ transplantation. As for the study in general: T cells were expanded two to three weeks with 30 CMV class I/II epitopes.

The germline gives CDR1 SGDLS, CDR2 YYNGEE. The CDR3 extends over 15 amino acids. The V gene lost 0 bases and the J gene lost 9 bases, with 17 bases spanning the gap. The time point was: 4-8 weeks after completion of therapy. Sequencing was performed with immunoSEQ multiplex PCR; in TCRdb, only in-frame clones are kept and a portion is missing. The data contain almost 20,000 clones, about four fifths of them seen just once; the ten biggest clones take up 9.2%. A word on this clone: Its antigen is currently unknown.

This material consisted of CD8+ T cells from blood, taken after autologous CMV-specific T cell therapy. V usage is TRBV9 and J usage is TRBJ2-3; TRBD2 might be the D (5 bases). This receptor was identified in a human patient who had received a solid organ transplant and had CMV disease. The graft donor may have given rise to some T cells. In DNA, the CDR3 is TGTGCCAGCAGCGTAGAGCAGAGGGCCGGGAACACGCAGTATTTT. Its protein product is CASSVEQRAGNTQYF.